One and the same sample provided the 23 T cell receptor beta chains below, sequenced in a study of T cell responses to AZD1222 COVID-19 vaccine. The assay was immunoSEQ multiplex PCR, and TCRdb's table has in-frame clones only and misses some. In the table there are roughly 180,000 clones, over 80% of which are singletons. This material consisted of peripheral blood, taken on day 0 of AZD1222 vaccination. The receptors stem from an adult in good health.

Of note for this clone: This specimen includes other DNA sequences encoding the same CDR3. The chain is built from TRBV7-2 and TRBJ1-5; D remains unclear. The CDR3 has 12 residues. Germline V gene sequence: CDR1 SGHTA, CDR2 FQGNSA. Trimming removed 3 bases at V and 3 bases at J, with 3 bases between. CDR3 loop: CASSFPNQPQHF. In DNA form, the CDR3 reads TGTGCCAGCAGCTTCCCCAATCAGCCCCAGCATTTT. The whole variable domain, filled in from reference TRBV7-2 and TRBJ1-5, reads GAGVSQSPSNKVTEKGKDVELRCDPISGHTALYWYRQSLGQGLEFLIYFQGNSAPDKSGLPSDRFSAERTGGSVSTLTIQRTQQEDSAVYLCASSFPNQPQHFGDGTRLSIL.

The chain couples TRBV19 to TRBJ2-3, with D hard to call. The CDR3 extends over 12 amino acids. Trimming shortened V by 3 bases and J by 4 bases, and 5 bases separated the two germline ends. CDR1 and CDR2 (germline): LNHDA, SQIVND (reference sequence). The CDR3 reads CASSMLSDTQYF. The CDR3 DNA follows: TGTGCCAGTAGTATGCTGTCAGATACGCAGTATTTT. Using reference TRBV19 and TRBJ2-3 for the parts outside the CDR3, the full variable domain is DGGITQSPKYLFRKEGQNVTLSCEQNLNHDAMYWYRQDPGQGLRLIYYSQIVNDFQKGDIAEGYSVSREKKESFPLTVTSAQKNPTAFYLCASSMLSDTQYFGPGTRLTVL.

This chain connects TRBV4-1 to TRBJ1-1; D perhaps matches TRBD1 (6 bases). CDR3 length equals 17 residues. Deletions cut 1 base from V and 10 bases from J, with 25 bases between. CDR1 and CDR2 from the germline V gene are MGHRA and YSYEKL. In DNA form, the CDR3 reads TGCGCCAGCAGCCAAGGTCCGGGAACAGGGATGACGGTAGGAGCTTTCTTT. This sequence encodes CASSQGPGTGMTVGAFF.

V and J are TRBV28 and TRBJ2-2; weak D call: TRBD2 (7 bases). V gave up 6 bases and J gave up 3 bases, with 11 bases separating them. This CDR3 has 14 residues. CDR1 and CDR2 (germline): MDHEN, SYDVKM. The CDR3 sequence is CASSRGAYTGELFF. The CDR3 DNA is TGTGCCAGCAGCCGGGGGGCATACACCGGGGAGCTGTTTTTT.

This chain uses TRBV28 with TRBJ2-5; 14 positions agree with TRBD2. This CDR3 is built from 16 residues. Trimming cost V 3 bases and J 5 bases; bases outside gene matches: 5. The germline gives CDR1 MDHEN, CDR2 SYDVKM. CDR3 sequence reads: CASSFPGLAGGETQYF. The CDR3 DNA follows: TGTGCCAGCAGTTTCCCAGGACTAGCGGGAGGTGAGACCCAGTACTTC.

The V call is TRBV18, the J call TRBJ1-6; 9 bases line up with TRBD1. Trimming removed 5 bases from V and 6 bases from J; junction bases left unmatched: 5. Germline V gene sequence: CDR1 KGHSH, CDR2 LQKENI. This CDR3 region has 15 residues. CDR3 DNA sequence: TGTGCCAGCTCAGAGAAGACAGGGGGTAATTCACCCCTCCACTTT. It specifies CASSEKTGGNSPLHF.

The V call is TRBV30, the J call TRBJ2-5, with unresolved D. Trimming pared 3 bases from V and 1 base from J, leaving 12 bases between. There are 14 residues in the CDR3. Germline lookup yields CDR1 GTSNPN and CDR2 SVGIG (reference sequence). In DNA form, the CDR3 reads TGTGCCTGGAGAGGTCTAACCTTCCAAGAGACCCAGTACTTC. It codes for CAWRGLTFQETQYF.

The V and J genes are TRBV10-1 and TRBJ1-1; 7 bases line up with TRBD1. Trimming removed 1 base from V and 1 base from J; junction bases left unmatched: 3. CDR1 is WNHNN and CDR2 is SYGVQD in the germline V gene (reference sequence). CDR3 length equals 15 residues. The CDR3 protein is CASSEFGTENTEAFF. The CDR3 coding sequence is TGCGCCAGCAGTGAGTTTGGGACAGAGAACACTGAAGCTTTCTTT.

This clone was seen only a few times. The V call is TRBV11-2, the J call TRBJ1-1; D is ambiguous. In germline, CDR1 is SGHAT, CDR2 FQNNGV. V gave up 5 bases and J gave up 0 bases, with 7 bases separating them. The CDR3 totals 13 residues. CDR3 loop: CASSAGLNTEAFF. CDR3 sequence (DNA): TGTGCCAGCAGCGCGGGGTTGAACACTGAAGCTTTCTTT.

The V and J genes are TRBV10-1 and TRBJ1-5; 7 nucleotides match TRBD1. Trimming removed 0 bases from V and 13 bases from J; junction bases left unmatched: 6. In germline, CDR1 is WNHNN, CDR2 SYGVQD (reference sequence). This CDR3 is 13 amino acids long. For the CDR3, the DNA is TGCGCCAGCAGTGAGTCGGAGGGGGCCGTTCAGCATTTT. Translating it yields CASSESEGAVQHF.

The CDR3 is CASSDSTQWWKNEQFF. CDR3 nucleotide sequence: TGTGCCAGCAGTGACTCGACGCAGTGGTGGAAGAATGAGCAGTTCTTC. The chain has TRBV6-4 and TRBJ2-1; D gene unclear. CDR1 MRHNA and CDR2 SNTAGT come from the germline V gene. Trimming cost V 0 bases and J 7 bases, with 16 bases left between them. This CDR3 region has 16 residues.

This chain connects TRBV19 to TRBJ1-1, with D hard to call. The CDR3 loop spans 14 amino acids. The V end was cut by 3 bases, the J end by 2 bases, with 10 bases between. Germline CDR1 reads LNHDA; CDR2 reads SQIVND (reference sequence). CDR3 nucleotide sequence: TGTGCCAGTAGTATTGGAGGGATCAACACTGAAGCTTTCTTT. Protein sequence: CASSIGGINTEAFF.

The rearrangement links TRBV6-1 to TRBJ2-6; TRBD1 matches at 9 bases. The trim removed 3 bases at V and 0 bases at J, leaving 12 bases unmatched. This CDR3 region has 20 residues. Per the germline V gene, CDR1 is MNHNS and CDR2 is SASEGT. The CDR3 DNA reads TGTGCCAGCAGTGAGTACCCGACAGGGGGGATTAGCTCTGGGGCCAACGTCCTGACTTTC. It is translated as CASSEYPTGGISSGANVLTF.

This rearrangement joins TRBV19 to TRBJ1-1, with D hard to call. Germline V gene data show CDR1 as LNHDA and CDR2 as SQIVND (reference sequence). Trimming removed 1 base at V and 6 bases at J, with 9 bases between. The CDR3 sequence is 13 residues long. In DNA form, the CDR3 reads TGTGCCAGTAGTATAGTAGGTAGGGCTGAAGCTTTCTTT. Translated, it gives CASSIVGRAEAFF.

This chain joins TRBV11-2 and TRBJ2-7; D tentatively fits TRBD1 or TRBD2 (6 bases each). Germline lookup yields CDR1 SGHAT and CDR2 FQNNGV. Trimming shortened V by 4 bases and J by 0 bases, and 16 bases separated the two germline ends. This CDR3 spans 16 amino acids. As DNA, the CDR3 is TGTGCCAGCAGCTGGGGGGCAGCCCGTAGCTCCTACGAGCAGTACTTC. It encodes CASSWGAARSSYEQYF. The whole variable domain, filled in from reference TRBV11-2 and TRBJ2-7, reads EAGVAQSPRYKIIEKRQSVAFWCNPISGHATLYWYQQILGQGPKLLIQFQNNGVVDDSQLPKDRFSAERLKGVDSTLKIQPAKLEDSAVYLCASSWGAARSSYEQYFGPGTRLTVT.

V and J are TRBV14 and TRBJ2-7, with D perhaps matching TRBD1 (6 bases). The V gene's germline CDR1 is SGHDN and CDR2 FVKESK. V was shortened by 10 bases and J by 6 bases, with 22 bases between the two germline ends. CDR3 size: 14 residues. CDR3 residues: CAIPGGGAQSEQYF. CDR3 DNA sequence: TGTGCCATCCCGGGTGGGGGCGCGCAATCCGAGCAGTACTTC.

Written as DNA, the CDR3 is TGCGCCAGCACACCCGACAGGGGCACAGATACGCAGTATTTT. It encodes CASTPDRGTDTQYF. V usage is TRBV5-1 and J usage is TRBJ2-3, with 7 bases that match TRBD1. This CDR3 is built from 14 residues. Germline V gene data show CDR1 as SGHRS and CDR2 as YFSETQ. The trim removed 6 bases at V and 1 base at J, leaving 5 bases unmatched.

As regards this clone: This same CDR3 is encoded by further DNA sequences in the sample. The J gene is TRBJ1-1, the V gene TRBV6-1; D remains unclear. The V and J ends lost 0 bases and 1 base respectively, with 6 bases between them. Germline V CDR1 and CDR2: MNHNS, SASEGT. This CDR3 has 14 amino acids. DNA for the CDR3: TGTGCCAGCAGTGAAGCAGGAGGGAACACTGAAGCTTTCTTT. This sequence encodes CASSEAGGNTEAFF.

In this sample, this clone turned up once. The genes are TRBV29-1 and TRBJ1-1; a weak D match, TRBD1 (6 bases). V was clipped by 3 bases and J by 1 base, with 9 bases between them. The germline CDR1 and CDR2 sequences are SQVTM and ANQGSEA. CDR3 length: 13 residues. CDR3 DNA: TGCAGCGTTGAGAAGGGGGGGAACACTGAAGCTTTCTTT. The encoded protein is CSVEKGGNTEAFF.

The chain recombines TRBV7-9 with TRBJ2-3; D might be TRBD1 or TRBD2, each matching 5 bases. This CDR3 spans 12 amino acids. Trimming cost V 1 base and J 13 bases, with 12 bases left between them. CDR1 and CDR2 (germline): SEHNR, FQNEAQ (reference sequence). The CDR3 DNA follows: TGTGCCAGCAGCTTAGGCCGGGACGACGAGTATTTT. Its translation: CASSLGRDDEYF.

The chain carries TRBV7-2 and TRBJ2-7, with D tentatively TRBD2 (6 bases). The CDR3 consists of 18 residues. Deletions cut 4 bases from V and 3 bases from J, with 25 bases between. Germline V CDR1 and CDR2: SGHTA, FQGNSA. The CDR3 sequence: CASSSRDSGWEIYYEQYF. CDR3 DNA sequence: TGTGCCAGCAGCTCTCGGGACTCGGGGTGGGAAATATACTACGAGCAGTACTTC.

The chain uses TRBV14 and TRBJ1-1; D unresolved. The V end lost 4 bases, the J end lost 0 bases, and 6 bases lay between the germline ends. The CDR3 is 13 amino acids. In germline, CDR1 is SGHDN, CDR2 FVKESK. CDR3 amino acids: CASSPRLNTEAFF. CDR3 nucleotide sequence: TGTGCCAGCAGCCCACGACTGAACACTGAAGCTTTCTTT.

The count of this clone is one. V and J are TRBV28 and TRBJ1-4; no clear D gene. Germline loops: CDR1 MDHEN, CDR2 SYDVKM. The CDR3 extends over 14 amino acids. The V end was cut by 9 bases, the J end by 8 bases, with 19 bases between. The CDR3 bases are TGTGCCAGTTACGCTTTGACCGACCGGGAAAAACTGTTTTTT. Residues: CASYALTDREKLFF.